The next 9 T cell receptor beta chains were all read from a single sample in a study of blood T cell repertoires in COVID-19. This table comes from immunoSEQ multiplex PCR, and its TCRdb copy is limited to in-frame clones, with some not included. This table holds approximately 430,000 clones, around 86% found once. The sample taken for sequencing was peripheral blood. The source of these receptors is a woman aged 25 to 39 with active or convalescent COVID-19.

The V and J genes are TRBV21-1 and TRBJ1-2; the DNA was not used to check the table's D call, TRBD1. TRBV21-1 counts as a pseudogene. The CDR3 is made up of 15 amino acids. The chain's CDR3 is CASSMNRADNYGYTF. In DNA form, the CDR3 reads TGTGCCAGCAGCATGAACAGGGCTGATAACTATGGCTACACCTTC.

This clone was counted only a few times. This same CDR3 is encoded by further DNA sequences in the sample. This rearrangement joins TRBV27 to TRBJ1-2, with 7 bases that match TRBD1. Trimming cost V 6 bases and J 2 bases; bases outside gene matches: 3. The CDR3 is made up of 13 amino acids. From germline, CDR1 is MNHEY and CDR2 SMNVEV (reference sequence). For the CDR3, the DNA is TGTGCCAGCAGGCTGACAGGGAACTATGGCTACACCTTC. This codes for CASRLTGNYGYTF.

V usage is TRBV6-5 and J usage is TRBJ2-7; D ambiguous. This CDR3 region has 11 residues. Germline-derived CDR1 and CDR2 are MNHEY and SVGAGI. V lost 8 bases, J lost 3 bases, and 8 bases lay in between. The CDR3 spells CASATFYEQYF. In nucleotides, the CDR3 is TGTGCCAGCGCCACTTTCTACGAGCAGTACTTC.

The rearrangement uses TRBV3-1 (or the pseudogene TRBV3-2) and TRBJ2-5; TRBD2 might be the D (5 bases). The CDR3 covers 16 residues. V was pared by 1 base and J by 1 base, with 13 bases between. Germline loops: CDR1 LGHDT, CDR2 YNNKEL (reference sequence). CDR3 in amino acids: CASSQAGSGFQETQYF. The CDR3 DNA reads as TGTGCCAGCAGCCAAGCCGGGTCGGGGTTCCAAGAGACCCAGTACTTC.

This chain connects TRBV6-5 to TRBJ1-2; 10 bases are a match to TRBD1. V dropped 7 bases and J dropped 7; count of bases not matched to a gene: 6. The germline CDR1 and CDR2 sequences are MNHEY and SVGAGI. The CDR3 totals 13 residues. The CDR3 region has the DNA TGTGCCAGCACAAGACAGGGGGCGTCTGGCTACACCTTC. As protein: CASTRQGASGYTF.

V gene TRBV5-4 combines with J gene TRBJ1-3; D uncertain. V dropped 2 bases and J dropped 7 bases, with 13 bases sitting between them. CDR1 and CDR2 (germline): SGHNT, YYREEE (reference sequence). There are 14 residues in the CDR3. CDR3 in amino acids: CASSLGAAGNTIYF. For the CDR3, the DNA is TGTGCCAGCAGCTTAGGAGCCGCGGGGAACACCATATATTTT.

This chain uses TRBV3-1 (or the pseudogene TRBV3-2) with TRBJ2-7; no firm D call. This CDR3 has 15 residues. Trimming pared 0 bases from V and 2 bases from J, leaving 11 bases between. Germline CDR1 LGHDT, CDR2 YNNKEL (reference sequence). CDR3 DNA sequence: TGTGCCAGCAGCCAAGATCCTCGCAACACCTACGAGCAGTACTTC. This gives the protein CASSQDPRNTYEQYF.

The chain employs TRBV12-3 or TRBV12-4 and TRBJ2-7, with a possible D match to TRBD1 (5 bases). V lost 3 bases and J lost 2, with 8 bases in between. This CDR3 spans 13 amino acids. CDR3 protein: CASSFQGTYEQYF. The CDR3 DNA reads as TGTGCCAGCAGTTTTCAGGGCACCTACGAGCAGTACTTC.

This clone was seen a single time. J is TRBJ2-1 and V is TRBV20-1, with 10 nucleotides matching TRBD2. The germline V gene encodes CDR1 DFQATT and CDR2 SNEGSKA (reference sequence). This CDR3 is 14 amino acids long. J gave up 5 bases and V 3 bases, and 4 bases lay outside the gene matches. The CDR3 nucleotides read TGCAGTGCTAGTAGGCTAGCGGGGGACAATGAGCAGTTCTTC. Amino acid sequence: CSASRLAGDNEQFF.